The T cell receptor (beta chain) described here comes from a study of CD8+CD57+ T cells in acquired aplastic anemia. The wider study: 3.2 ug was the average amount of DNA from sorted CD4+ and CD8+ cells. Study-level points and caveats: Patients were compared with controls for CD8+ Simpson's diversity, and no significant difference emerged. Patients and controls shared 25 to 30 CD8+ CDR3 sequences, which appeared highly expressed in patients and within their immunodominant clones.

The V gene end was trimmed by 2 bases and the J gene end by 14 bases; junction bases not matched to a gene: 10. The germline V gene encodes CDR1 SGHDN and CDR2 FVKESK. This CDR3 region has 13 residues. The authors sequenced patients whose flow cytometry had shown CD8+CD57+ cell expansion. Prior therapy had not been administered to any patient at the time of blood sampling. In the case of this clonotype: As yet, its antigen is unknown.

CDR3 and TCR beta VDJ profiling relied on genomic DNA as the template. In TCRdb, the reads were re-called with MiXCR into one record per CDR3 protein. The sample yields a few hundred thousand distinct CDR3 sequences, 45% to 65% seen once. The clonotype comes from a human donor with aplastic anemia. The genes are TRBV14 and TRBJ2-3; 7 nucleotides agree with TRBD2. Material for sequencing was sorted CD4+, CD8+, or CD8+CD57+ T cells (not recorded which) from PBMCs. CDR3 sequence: CASSQKAGLVWYF. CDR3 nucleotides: TGTGCCAGCAGCCAAAAAGCAGGACTAGTCTGGTATTTT. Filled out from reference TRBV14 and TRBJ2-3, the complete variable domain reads EAGVTQFPSHSVIEKGQTVTLRCDPISGHDNLYWYRRVMGKEIKFLLHFVKESKQDESGMPNNRFLAERTGGTYSTLKVQPAELEDSGVYFCASSQKAGLVWYFGPGTRLTVL.